A single sample is the source of the 13 T cell receptor beta chains below, sequenced in a study of blood T cell repertoires in COVID-19. Assay used: immunoSEQ multiplex PCR; TCRdb lists only in-frame clones, some missing. The data show 75,000 to 85,000 clones, with 86% seen just once and about 18% held by the top ten. The specimen was peripheral blood. The receptors originated from a human donor in a cohort sampled during active COVID-19.

V usage is TRBV11-2 and J usage is TRBJ1-6; D call uncertain. The germline V gene has CDR1 SGHAT and CDR2 FQNNGV. V was cut by 1 base and J by 0 bases, with 10 bases left in between. This CDR3 spans 17 amino acids. The chain's CDR3 is CASSLVPRSSYNSPLHF. DNA of the CDR3: TGTGCCAGCAGCTTAGTGCCGCGAAGCTCCTATAATTCACCCCTCCACTTT.

The rearrangement joins TRBV6-5 to TRBJ2-7; the match to TRBD2 covers 7 bases. V was clipped by 5 bases and J by 7 bases; unmatched bases: 8. The CDR3 runs to 13 residues. In germline, CDR1 is MNHEY, CDR2 SVGAGI. The CDR3: CASSLAERREQYF. In nucleotides, the CDR3 is TGTGCCAGCAGTCTAGCGGAAAGAAGGGAGCAGTACTTC.

This clone has only a few counts. The rearrangement links TRBV5-1 to TRBJ2-2; D possibly corresponds to TRBD2 (6 bases). V was pared by 1 base and J by 4 bases, with 14 bases between. Germline CDR1 and CDR2: SGHRS and YFSETQ. The CDR3 covers 16 residues. CDR3 protein: CASSLWAGSPTGELFF. CDR3 sequence (DNA): TGCGCCAGCAGCTTGTGGGCGGGGAGCCCCACCGGGGAGCTGTTTTTT.

This clone has a handful of counts. The chain couples TRBV7-9 to TRBJ1-5, with D perhaps matching TRBD1 (5 bases). CDR1 and CDR2 (germline): SEHNR, FQNEAQ (reference sequence). This CDR3 has 15 amino acids. Trimming pared 1 base from V and 6 bases from J, leaving 13 bases between. This chain's CDR3 is CASSLEGEGVQPQHF. In DNA form, the CDR3 reads TGTGCCAGCAGCTTAGAAGGGGAGGGAGTTCAGCCCCAGCATTTT.

This clone has a single count. J is TRBJ1-3 and V is TRBV4-2; 8 bases match TRBD1. Germline CDR1 is LGHNA and CDR2 is YNFKEQ. CDR3 size: 18 residues. Losses at the gene ends were 4 bases for V and 7 bases for J; bases not matched to a gene: 18. In nucleotides, the CDR3 is TGTGCCAGCAGCCCGCACGACCGGGACAGGCCGTCTTCGAACACCATATATTTT. It is translated as CASSPHDRDRPSSNTIYF.

This rearrangement joins TRBV6-5 to TRBJ2-1, with 8 bases lining up with TRBD2. Trimming at V came to 6 bases and at J to 6 bases, leaving 7 bases not matched to a gene. The CDR3 runs to 14 residues. From germline, CDR1 is MNHEY and CDR2 SVGAGI. The DNA of the CDR3 is TGTGCCAGCAGGCGGGAGGTTCGCGCCAATGAGCAGTTCTTC. It specifies CASRREVRANEQFF.

V and J are TRBV27 and TRBJ1-1; no clear D. This CDR3 comprises 12 residues. Germline CDR1 reads MNHEY; CDR2 reads SMNVEV (reference sequence). The germline V and J ends were trimmed by 5 bases and 2 bases, with 6 bases remaining between them. The chain's CDR3 is CASSQINTEAFF. Here the CDR3 DNA reads TGTGCCAGCAGTCAAATCAACACTGAAGCTTTCTTT.

The chain recombines TRBV9 with TRBJ2-3; 7 bases are shared with TRBD1. CDR3 length: 14 amino acids. Losses at the gene ends were 4 bases for V and 6 bases for J; bases not matched to a gene: 8. CDR1 and CDR2 (germline): SGDLS, YYNGEE. The CDR3 reads CASSSRQGGDTQYF. The DNA of the CDR3 is TGTGCCAGCAGCTCTAGACAGGGTGGCGATACGCAGTATTTT.

The V and J genes are TRBV7-7 and TRBJ2-3, with 7 bases lining up with TRBD2. The CDR3 extends over 16 amino acids. In germline, CDR1 is SSHAT, CDR2 FNYEAQ (reference sequence). The ends lost 5 bases at V and 0 bases at J; junction bases unmatched: 8. CDR3 nucleotide sequence: TGTGCCAGCAGCCAGGGACTACAGCGGAGCACAGATACGCAGTATTTT. Encoded protein: CASSQGLQRSTDTQYF.

The chain employs TRBV9 and TRBJ2-3; 13 bases match TRBD2. V shed 4 bases, J shed 4 bases, and the junction held 12 bases outside the gene matches. The CDR3 contains 18 residues. Germline loops: CDR1 SGDLS, CDR2 YYNGEE. CDR3 nucleotides: TGTGCCAGCAGCCCAACTAGCGGGGGGGCCAGGGTGTCAGATACGCAGTATTTT. Its protein is CASSPTSGGARVSDTQYF.

The chain combines TRBV11-2 with TRBJ2-3, with 8 nucleotides matching TRBD2. Germline V CDR1 and CDR2: SGHAT, FQNNGV. V trimming: 5 bases; J trimming: 1 base; junction bases outside the gene matches: 8. The CDR3 covers 16 residues. CDR3 residues: CASSPIGRGRTDTQYF. For the CDR3, the DNA is TGTGCCAGCAGCCCGATCGGGAGGGGTCGCACAGATACGCAGTATTTT.

The rearrangement links TRBV5-4 to TRBJ2-3; 7 bases line up with TRBD1. The J segment lost 4 bases and the V segment lost 4 bases, leaving 6 bases of the junction unmatched. The CDR3 contains 14 residues. Per the germline V gene, CDR1 is SGHNT and CDR2 is YYREEE (reference sequence). CDR3 nucleotide sequence: TGTGCCAGCAGCACCGACAGGGTCCCAGATACGCAGTATTTT. Encoded protein: CASSTDRVPDTQYF.

The V and J genes are TRBV24-1 and TRBJ2-3; D unclear. Per germline, CDR1 KGHDR and CDR2 SFDVKD. Trimming left V 2 bases short and J 2 bases short, with 4 bases between. The CDR3 contains 13 residues. The CDR3 loop reads CATSDSYTDTQYF. Written as DNA, the CDR3 is TGTGCCACCAGTGATTCGTACACAGATACGCAGTATTTT.